Below are 26 T cell receptor beta chains sequenced from a single sample in a study of response to subunit inactivated influenza vaccine. TCRdb reanalysed the RT-PCR reads using MiXCR and keeps one entry per CDR3 protein. The repertoire holds a few hundred thousand distinct CDR3 sequences, with 11% to 15% as singletons. The source was PBMCs from blood, collected about 12 days after vaccination. These receptors originate from a man over 45 who received an inactivated influenza vaccine.

This chain uses TRBV18 with TRBJ2-3; D is perhaps TRBD1 (6 bases). The CDR3 is 16 amino acids. Trimming pared 2 bases from V and 2 bases from J, leaving 14 bases between. CDR1 is KGHSH and CDR2 is LQKENI in the germline V gene. The CDR3 loop reads CASSPLSGHTTDTQYF. The CDR3, as DNA: TGTGCCAGCTCACCATTATCGGGACACACCACAGATACGCAGTATTTT.

Ten or more counts support this clonotype. This sequence joins TRBV29-1 and TRBJ2-5; D is perhaps TRBD1 or TRBD2 (5 bases each). V gave up 0 bases and J gave up 5 bases, with 10 bases separating them. From germline, CDR1 is SQVTM and CDR2 ANQGSEA. CDR3 length equals 13 residues. As DNA, the CDR3 is TGCAGCGTTGAAGATCCCTGGGGGGAGACCCAGTACTTC. The encoded protein is CSVEDPWGETQYF.

There are a few counts of this clonotype. This CDR3 is CASSREAVGDLHF. CDR3 DNA: TGTGCCAGCAGCCGAGAGGCGGTAGGGGACCTCCACTTT. This rearrangement joins TRBV7-9 to TRBJ1-6; D is possibly TRBD1 (5 bases). Per germline, CDR1 SEHNR and CDR2 FQNEAQ (reference sequence). V was trimmed by 5 bases and J by 15 bases, leaving 17 bases between them. The CDR3 has 13 amino acids.

This clonotype was picked up a small number of times. The chain recombines TRBV10-3 with TRBJ2-3; D perhaps matches TRBD2 (6 bases). Trimming left V 1 base short and J 1 base short, with 18 bases between. Germline-derived CDR1 and CDR2 are ENHRY and SYGVKD. The CDR3 spans 18 residues. CDR3 region: CAISEWMAGGGGTDTQYF. DNA of the CDR3: TGTGCCATCAGTGAGTGGATGGCCGGGGGTGGGGGCACAGATACGCAGTATTTT.

The chain has TRBV24-1 and TRBJ2-5, with TRBD2 identical over 15 bases. CDR3 size: 17 residues. The ends lost 4 bases at V and 4 bases at J; junction bases unmatched: 6. Germline loops: CDR1 KGHDR, CDR2 SFDVKD. CDR3 bases: TGTGCCACCAGTGACCCCGGACTAGCGGGAGGGCGAGAGACCCAGTACTTC. It translates to CATSDPGLAGGRETQYF.

This clonotype was seen repeatedly, ten times or more. V is TRBV10-3 and J is TRBJ2-1; 14 positions match TRBD2. J was trimmed by 6 bases and V by 3 bases; bases with no gene match: 7. Germline lookup yields CDR1 ENHRY and CDR2 SYGVKD. The CDR3 loop spans 17 amino acids. Here the CDR3 DNA reads TGTGCCATCAGTGAACACGCCGGGACTAGCGGGAGCAATGAGCAGTTCTTC. Protein: CAISEHAGTSGSNEQFF.

At least ten counts were recorded for this clonotype. A much more abundant neighbour one base away suggests this may be a read error. J is TRBJ2-5 and V is TRBV4-2; TRBD2 aligns across 8 bases. Germline CDR1 LGHNA, CDR2 YNFKEQ. The CDR3 loop spans 14 amino acids. The V gene end was trimmed by 4 bases and the J gene end by 2 bases; junction bases not matched to a gene: 3. The CDR3 sequence: CASSPTSAQETQYF. The CDR3 DNA reads as TGTGCCAGCAGCCCGACTAGCGCTCAAGAGACCCAGTACTTC.

This clonotype was seen more than once but under ten times. The chain carries TRBV7-3 and TRBJ2-1; D is possibly TRBD2 (6 bases). This CDR3 is 15 amino acids long. The germline V gene has CDR1 SGHTA and CDR2 FQGTGA. Between the trimmed V and J ends, which lost 4 bases and 7 bases, there was a span of 17 bases. The CDR3 reads CASSSTSIRENEQFF. The CDR3 coding sequence is TGTGCCAGCAGCTCCACTAGTATTCGGGAGAATGAGCAGTTCTTC.

This clonotype was picked up a small number of times. The chain is built from TRBV6-2 or TRBV6-3 and TRBJ2-7, with D perhaps being TRBD1 or TRBD2 (5 bases each). The germline CDR1 and CDR2 sequences are MNHEY and SVGEGT. The CDR3 has 11 residues. Trimming took 8 bases from V and 7 from J, leaving 12 bases between them. CDR3 sequence: CASALGVEQYF. Here the CDR3 DNA reads TGTGCCAGCGCGTTGGGGGTTGAGCAGTACTTC.

This clonotype was seen at least ten times. The chain employs TRBV11-2 and TRBJ2-1; 11 bases match TRBD2. The CDR3 spans 18 residues. With 1 base clipped from V and 6 bases from J, the junction kept 11 bases outside the gene matches. CDR1 SGHAT and CDR2 FQNNGV come from the germline V gene. CDR3 bases: TGTGCCAGCAGCTTAGGGGTCATAGCGGGGGGGCCCCGCAATGAGCAGTTCTTC. This translates into CASSLGVIAGGPRNEQFF.

The genes are TRBV3-1 and TRBJ1-5; 8 bases map to TRBD1. Germline CDR1 LGHDT, CDR2 YNNKEL (reference sequence). The CDR3 loop spans 15 amino acids. V gave up 1 base and J gave up 3 bases; unmatched junction bases: 2. The CDR3 region is CASSQGTGINQPQHF. In DNA form, the CDR3 reads TGTGCCAGCAGCCAAGGGACAGGGATCAATCAGCCCCAGCATTTT.

V and J are TRBV20-1 and TRBJ2-5; TRBD2 agrees at 10 bases. Germline assignment: CDR1 DFQATT and CDR2 SNEGSKA (reference sequence). V shed 5 bases and J 3 bases; nucleotides not matched to a gene: 3. The CDR3 has 13 residues. The CDR3 DNA reads as TGCAGTGCTGTTAGCGGGGGGAAAGAGACCCAGTACTTC. This gives the protein CSAVSGGKETQYF.

V usage is TRBV5-1 and J usage is TRBJ1-4; unclear D gene. The CDR3 has 16 amino acids. V shed 0 bases and J shed 8 bases, with 17 bases lying between them. CDR1 is SGHRS and CDR2 is YFSETQ in the germline V gene. In DNA, the CDR3 is TGCGCCAGCAGCTTGGGCAGATGGGAGGTTGGCGAAAAACTGTTTTTT. Translated, it gives CASSLGRWEVGEKLFF.

This chain connects TRBV28 to TRBJ2-7; maybe TRBD1 (6 bases). Germline CDR1 is MDHEN and CDR2 is SYDVKM. The V end was cut by 2 bases, the J end by 6 bases, with 11 bases between. The CDR3 is 13 amino acids. The CDR3 region has the DNA TGTGCCAGCAGTTTAAGGGGGTCTGCCGAGCAGTACTTC. The encoded protein is CASSLRGSAEQYF.

This clonotype has more than one count but fewer than ten. The genes are TRBV7-8 and TRBJ2-2; D call uncertain. Trimming took off 0 bases at V and 7 bases at J, with 12 bases between the two ends. The CDR3 extends over 15 amino acids. Germline CDR1 and CDR2: SGHVS and FQNEAQ. The CDR3: CASSLASQSLGELFF. In DNA form, the CDR3 reads TGTGCCAGCAGCTTAGCGTCCCAGAGTCTCGGGGAGCTGTTTTTT.

The J gene is TRBJ2-5, the V gene TRBV12-3 or TRBV12-4; 7 bases agree with TRBD1. V shed 3 bases and J 2 bases; nucleotides not matched to a gene: 6. The CDR3 has 15 amino acids. The CDR3, as DNA: TGTGCCAGCAGTTTTTTCGGGACAGCACAAGAGACCCAGTACTTC. Translating gives CASSFFGTAQETQYF.

This chain joins TRBV4-3 and TRBJ2-2; 9 nucleotides align to TRBD1. The CDR3 contains 18 residues. Germline CDR1 LGHNA, CDR2 YSLEER. With 1 base clipped from V and 6 bases from J, the junction kept 12 bases outside the gene matches. CDR3 nucleotides: TGCGCCAGCAGCCAAGTCCCCCCGGGACAGGGAGCTCCCGGGGAGCTGTTTTTT. Translating gives CASSQVPPGQGAPGELFF.

The chain uses TRBV7-2 and TRBJ2-4; 7 bases are shared with TRBD1. There are 13 residues in the CDR3. Germline assignment: CDR1 SGHTA and CDR2 FQGNSA. J was trimmed by 8 bases and V by 1 base; bases with no gene match: 2. The CDR3 DNA follows: TGTGCCAGCAGCTTAGTACAGGGGCACATTCAGTACTTC. Translating gives CASSLVQGHIQYF.

CDR3 sequence (DNA): TGCGCCAGCAGCCAAGGCGGAGGCAGGGTGGATGGAAACACCATATATTTT. It codes for CASSQGGGRVDGNTIYF. J is TRBJ1-3 and V is TRBV4-1, with D maybe TRBD1 (5 bases). This CDR3 has 17 amino acids. The germline CDR1 and CDR2 sequences are MGHRA and YSYEKL. The V end lost 1 base, the J end lost 3 bases, and 16 bases lay between the germline ends.

This clonotype was detected only a few times. This sequence joins TRBV28 and TRBJ2-3; TRBD2 matches at 9 bases. V was pared by 8 bases and J by 3 bases, with 9 bases of the junction left unmatched. This CDR3 has 15 residues. CDR1 and CDR2 from the germline V gene are MDHEN and SYDVKM. CDR3 bases: TGTGCCAGCGTCCCGAGCGGGAGGTCTACAGATACGCAGTATTTT. Its protein product is CASVPSGRSTDTQYF.

This rearrangement joins TRBV4-3 to TRBJ1-3; 9 positions agree with TRBD1. This CDR3 region has 16 residues. V shed 2 bases, J shed 0 bases, and the junction held 2 bases outside the gene matches. CDR1 and CDR2 from the germline V gene are LGHNA and YSLEER. Written as DNA, the CDR3 is TGCGCCAGCAGCCAAAAGACAGGGGGCTCTGGAAACACCATATATTTT. It yields the protein CASSQKTGGSGNTIYF.

This chain uses TRBV5-1 with TRBJ2-7, with 11 bases lining up with TRBD2. V lost 3 bases, J lost 2 bases, and 10 bases stayed unmatched. The CDR3 spans 17 residues. Looked up from germline, CDR1 is SGHRS and CDR2 is YFSETQ. For the CDR3, the DNA is TGCGCCAGCAGCTACGGGTCCGGGACTAGCGGAGCCTACGAGCAGTACTTC. Translating it yields CASSYGSGTSGAYEQYF.

The chain links TRBV3-1 to TRBJ2-3; 9 positions agree with TRBD2. The J segment lost 7 bases and the V segment lost 5 bases, leaving 16 bases of the junction unmatched. The CDR3 covers 17 residues. Germline lookup yields CDR1 LGHDT and CDR2 YNNKEL (reference sequence). CDR3 residues: CASSKRISGSPPNTQYF. CDR3 bases: TGTGCCAGCAGCAAGAGGATTAGCGGGAGTCCCCCGAATACGCAGTATTTT.

CDR3 in amino acids: CASSLSLSKETQYF. The DNA for the CDR3 is TGTGCCAGCAGTTTATCGTTGTCAAAAGAGACCCAGTACTTC. The genes are TRBV12-3 or TRBV12-4 and TRBJ2-5; no clear D. Trimming left V 2 bases short and J 3 bases short, with 10 bases between. This CDR3 is 14 amino acids long.

In the case of this clonotype: The junction and the germline gene differ at one end; a read error may be behind it. CDR3 residues: CARSPLAAYQETQYF. As DNA, the CDR3 is TGTGCCAGGAGCCCGCTAGCGGCTTACCAAGAGACCCAGTACTTC. The J gene is TRBJ2-5, the V gene TRBV3-1, with TRBD2 matching 7 bases. Per the germline V gene, CDR1 is LGHDT and CDR2 is YNNKEL (reference sequence). The CDR3 covers 15 residues.

The gene calls are TRBV29-1 and TRBJ2-2, with D possibly being TRBD1 or TRBD2 (5 bases each). CDR1 and CDR2 (germline): SQVTM, ANQGSEA. The V end was cut by 6 bases, the J end by 3 bases, with 14 bases between. This CDR3 region has 14 residues. CDR3 residues: CSVPRGADTGELFF. In DNA, the CDR3 is TGCAGCGTACCGAGAGGGGCAGACACCGGGGAGCTGTTTTTT.